This T cell receptor beta chain appears in the sequencing data of a study of blood T cell repertoires in COVID-19. Study context: Acute and convalescent COVID-19 samples came from the United States, Italy and Spain. PBMCs, B-cell-depleted T cells, or T cells were the source of the cDNA or gDNA that made up the material.

Trimming took 2 bases from V and 4 from J, leaving 21 bases between them. The CDR3 totals 17 residues. Germline assignment: CDR1 SGDLS and CDR2 YYNGEE. Original handling: Reference gene primer amplification in the assay estimated nucleated cell counts. Assay used: immunoSEQ multiplex PCR; TCRdb lists only in-frame clones, some missing. V, J and clone size derive from that table, while D and trimming were established from the DNA sequence. The repertoire includes 110,000 to 150,000 clones, around 82% of them detected once, and around 6% sits in the top ten. This clone was detected once. Cohort 3 recovered donors had two negative PCRs, clearance, or symptom resolution.

The clonotype comes from a woman between 45 and 60 years old who had recovered from COVID-19. Sequences were obtained from PBMCs or T cells enriched from blood (not recorded which). The chain links TRBV9 to TRBJ1-1, with a possible D match to TRBD1 (5 bases). CDR3 nucleotide sequence: TGTGCCAGCAGCGTTGATTCAGGGCTGGTTCGAGGCACTGAAGCTTTCTTT. It encodes CASSVDSGLVRGTEAFF.